This entry lists 5 T cell receptor beta chains sequenced from one sample in a study of identifying expanded T cells in peripheral blood. TCRdb keeps only in-frame clones here, not all; method: immunoSEQ multiplex PCR. The table has under 95,000 clones, about 89% seen once; the top ten hold around 2.8%. Material for sequencing was blood. The receptors originated from a person aged 18 to 70 in good health.

This CDR3 reads CASSQGGTEAFF. As DNA, the CDR3 is TGTGCCAGCAGCCAGGGTGGCACTGAAGCTTTCTTT. V usage is TRBV6-5 and J usage is TRBJ1-1; a weak D match, TRBD1 (5 bases). The CDR3 is 12 residues long. V was cut by 6 bases and J by 4 bases, with 9 bases left in between. Germline CDR1 is MNHEY and CDR2 is SVGAGI.

This clone was counted between two and nine times. V and J are TRBV28 and TRBJ1-4; 7 bases are shared with TRBD1. Trimming at V came to 6 bases and at J to 3 bases, leaving 7 bases not matched to a gene. The CDR3 has 15 residues. The germline CDR1 and CDR2 sequences are MDHEN and SYDVKM. The CDR3 protein is CASRPWDSANEKLFF. CDR3 nucleotides: TGTGCCAGCAGACCATGGGACAGCGCTAATGAAAAACTGTTTTTT.

The rearrangement links TRBV18 to TRBJ1-5; D possibly corresponds to TRBD1 (5 bases). V dropped 3 bases and J dropped 5 bases, with 14 bases sitting between them. Germline assignment: CDR1 KGHSH and CDR2 LQKENI. There are 15 residues in the CDR3. CDR3 DNA: TGTGCCAGCTCACCGAAGCCGGGACTTGATCAGCCCCAGCATTTT. Protein product: CASSPKPGLDQPQHF.

This chain joins TRBV20-1 and TRBJ1-1; D ambiguous. CDR3 length: 11 residues. V was trimmed by 6 bases and J by 2 bases, leaving 7 bases between them. CDR1 and CDR2 from the germline V gene are DFQATT and SNEGSKA (reference sequence). The CDR3 nucleotides are TGCAGTGCCGTAGGTAACACTGAAGCTTTCTTT. This sequence encodes CSAVGNTEAFF.

Comment on this clone: Other nucleotide sequences from this sample produce the same CDR3. In DNA, the CDR3 is TGTGCCAGTAGCCGGGACAGGGGAACAGATACGCAGTATTTT. Residues: CASSRDRGTDTQYF. V is TRBV19 and J is TRBJ2-3, with 10 bases fitting TRBD1. The V segment lost 6 bases and the J segment 3 bases; nucleotides outside the gene matches: 3. The CDR3 loop spans 14 amino acids. Germline values: CDR1 LNHDA, CDR2 SQIVND (reference sequence).